This paragraph reports one T cell receptor (beta chain). This specimen comes from a study of T cell responses to AZD1222 COVID-19 vaccine. Trimming shortened V by 5 bases and J by 7 bases, and 15 bases separated the two germline ends. The germline V gene has CDR1 MNHEY and CDR2 SMNVEV (reference sequence). The CDR3 sequence is 14 residues long. The assay was immunoSEQ multiplex PCR, and TCRdb's table has in-frame clones only and misses some. The data hold 150,000 to 250,000 clones, with about nine tenths observed a single time. The V and J genes are TRBV27 and TRBJ1-5; a weak D match, TRBD1 (5 bases). Sequenced here: peripheral blood, sampled 28 days after the second AZD1222 dose. This TCR was recovered from an adult who received the AZD1222 COVID-19 vaccine. Here the CDR3 DNA reads TGTGCCAGCAGTCCCCGTTGGGGCGGGCAGCCCCAGCATTTT. Translated, it gives CASSPRWGGQPQHF.